A selection of T cell receptor beta chains follows, all from one sample in a study of post-analysis software for immune sequencing data. TCRdb reanalysed the PCR reads using MiXCR and keeps one entry per CDR3 protein. The repertoire holds over 250,000 distinct CDR3 sequences, with around 34% as singletons. Sequencing was done on a sample of blood. These receptors originate from a girl aged 5 to 17 with multiple sclerosis. CDR3s include the opening cysteine and the closing phenylalanine or tryptophan. Each record gives: CDR3 length, J gene, V gene, CDR3 protein.

>16|TRBJ1-1|TRBV14
CASSQITQGPRTEAFF
>15|TRBJ2-1|TRBV2
CASSDRQGPWNEQFF
>17|TRBJ1-4|TRBV28
CASRPLLGRTTNEKLFF
>12|TRBJ2-5|TRBV2
CASSPVPETQYF
>17|TRBJ2-3|TRBV11-2
CASSLDSNSGGTDTQYF
>15|TRBJ1-3|TRBV20-1
CSASGNMGSGNTIYF
>14|TRBJ2-1|TRBV10-3
CAINGGQGNNEQFF
>12|NA|TRBV29-1
CSVEDRGYEQYF
>13|NA|TRBV3-1
CASSQVPGSEQYF
>16|TRBJ2-1|TRBV6-6
CASTRLAGNPYNEQFF
>13|TRBJ2-7|TRBV15
CATSRASSYEQYF
>15|TRBJ1-4|TRBV5-5
CASSPLTGWEEKLFF
>14|TRBJ1-1|TRBV7-9
CASSARGSDTEAFF
>13|TRBJ2-1|TRBV28
CTSSSSAYNEQFF
>15|TRBJ1-4|TRBV5-1
CAGKGQTATNEKLFF
>12|TRBJ2-3|TRBV14
CASSRSSGTQYF
>17|TRBJ1-1|TRBV9
CASSVGVLDIGNTEAFF